This T cell receptor beta chain was retrieved from a study of blood T cells in healthy people across ages. Findings and caveats of the study: More naive CD4+ cells and higher diversity were found in long-lived than in aged donors.

As for this clonotype: Its antigen is undetermined.

It was with a sample-barcoded 5' primer and a J-beta primer mix that a second PCR of roughly 6 to 11 cycles was run. TCRdb redid the calling of the 5' RACE reads with MiXCR, one entry per CDR3 protein. The sample lists about 670,000 distinct CDR3 sequences; under 65% were seen once. CDR1 is SGHRS, CDR2 YFSETQ, per germline. With V trimmed by 3 bases and J by 4 bases, 10 bases remained unmatched. This CDR3 contains 16 residues. Sequencing used blood. This rearrangement joins TRBV5-1 to TRBJ1-1, with 9 bases aligning to TRBD1. The clonotype was recovered from a woman at least 80 years old in good health. The CDR3 region is CASSSRRGQGGTEAFF. In nucleotides, the CDR3 is TGCGCCAGCAGCTCACGGAGGGGACAGGGAGGCACTGAAGCTTTCTTT.